A selection of T cell receptor beta chains follows, all from one sample in a study of blood T cells in healthy people across ages. TCRdb ran MiXCR on the 5' RACE reads and lists one entry per CDR3 protein. The sample includes about 1.1 million distinct CDR3 sequences, 35% to 40% of them seen just once. The sample taken for sequencing was blood. These receptors all come from a man between 18 and 29 years old in good health. Each CDR3 is given with its conserved first and last residue. D genes are given only for firm matches. Not all rows give a size; the values are once, few, many and, for expanded clones, a class.

d_call	v_call	j_call	clone_size	cdr3_nt	cdr3_aa
-	TRBV7-8	TRBJ2-7	few	TGTGCCAGCAGCTTAGGGGGAACAGGAACCTACGAGCAGTACTTC	CASSLGGTGTYEQYF
TRBD2	TRBV28	TRBJ2-1	-	TGTGCCAGCAGGGTTACACAGCGGGGGGGCTACAATGAGCAGTTCTTC	CASRVTQRGGYNEQFF
-	TRBV4-3	TRBJ1-2	few	TGCGCCAGCAGCCAAGCGAGTGGCAGGGCCATCTATGGCTACACCTTC	CASSQASGRAIYGYTF
-	TRBV4-3	TRBJ2-6	many	TGCGCCAGCAGCCAAGTTACTTCCTCTGGGGCCAACGTCCTGACTTTC	CASSQVTSSGANVLTF
TRBD1	TRBV20-1	TRBJ1-2	few	TGCAGTGCTAGAGATCGACAGGGGAAAAGCCTTGGCTACACCTTC	CSARDRQGKSLGYTF
TRBD2	TRBV10-3	TRBJ2-1	-	TGTGCCATCCAAAAGGCTAGCGGGGTATCCTACAATGAGCAGTTCTTC	CAIQKASGVSYNEQFF
-	TRBV28	TRBJ1-1	few	TGTGCCAGCACCTTCAGCCGGCGGGCCGCTTTCTTT	CASTFSRRAAFF
TRBD1	TRBV20-1	TRBJ2-1	many	TGCAGTGCTAGCGAATATAGGGGGCATGAGCAGTTCTTC	CSASEYRGHEQFF
TRBD1	TRBV7-2	TRBJ1-6	-	TGTGCCAGCAGCACAAACCGGGACAGCAGTAATTCACCCCTCCACTTT	CASSTNRDSSNSPLHF
-	TRBV12-3/TRBV12-4	TRBJ2-3	few	TGTGCCAGCCAATTAAGACGGCAGGGCATCACAGATACGCAGTATTTT	CASQLRRQGITDTQYF
-	TRBV4-3	TRBJ1-1	once	TGCGCCAGCAGCCCCCGGGACAAAGTGAACACTGAAGCTTTCTTT	CASSPRDKVNTEAFF
-	TRBV4-3	TRBJ1-1	-	TGCGCCAGCAGCCAAGTCTGGGGGGAGGAAGCTTTCTTT	CASSQVWGEEAFF
TRBD1	TRBV18	TRBJ1-1	few	TGTGCCAGCTCACCCCAGACAGGGGTAGACACTGAAGCTTTCTTT	CASSPQTGVDTEAFF
-	TRBV20-1	TRBJ2-1	few	TGCAGTGCTGGTAGCCCCGGACTGAGGTTAGCGGTACAGAGTGAGCAGTTCTTC	CSAGSPGLRLAVQSEQFF
-	TRBV6-2/TRBV6-3	TRBJ1-6	-	TGTGCCGGCACTTCGTCCGCGAGTAATTCACCCCTCCACTTT	CAGTSSASNSPLHF
-	TRBV20-1	TRBJ2-7	few	TGCAGTGCTAGAGTAATCGGGAACTCCTACGAGCAGTACTTC	CSARVIGNSYEQYF
TRBD1	TRBV7-9	TRBJ2-4	-	TGTGCCAGCAGCCCCACGACAGGGATAGAGCAGTACTTC	CASSPTTGIEQYF
-	TRBV7-9	TRBJ1-6	-	TGTGCCAGCAGCTTCCCAGGGTCGTCTTCATCCCTCCACTTT	CASSFPGSSSSLHF
-	TRBV4-3	TRBJ1-5	-	TGCGCCAGCAGCCAAGAGCAGGGCAGGCAGCCCCAGCATTTT	CASSQEQGRQPQHF
-	TRBV20-1	TRBJ2-7	few	TGCAGTGCTAGCAGGGGTGGGAACTCCTACGAGCAGTACTTC	CSASRGGNSYEQYF
TRBD1	TRBV10-3	TRBJ1-5	-	TGTGCCATCAGTGAGGTTAGGACAGGGACCAATCAGCCCCAGCATTTT	CAISEVRTGTNQPQHF
-	TRBV7-9	TRBJ2-5	few	TGTGCCAGCAGCTTAGGGGGTCGGTATGAGACCCAGTACTTC	CASSLGGRYETQYF
TRBD1	TRBV12-3/TRBV12-4	TRBJ1-2	few	TGTGCCAGCAGTAATGACAGGGTGGGGGGCTACACCTTC	CASSNDRVGGYTF
-	TRBV7-2	TRBJ1-2	-	TGTGCCAGCAGCACCCGACAGTTACACTATGGCTACACCTTC	CASSTRQLHYGYTF
-	TRBV2	TRBJ2-3	-	TGTGCCACACAAGGAATCACAGATGCGCAGTATTTT	CATQGITDAQYF
TRBD1	TRBV6-1	TRBJ1-5	few	TGTGCCAGCACCGGGGGACAGGGAAGCAATCAGCCCCAGCATTTT	CASTGGQGSNQPQHF
-	TRBV5-1	TRBJ2-1	-	TGCGCCAGCAGCTCAGGACACGAAATATACAATGAGCAGTTCTTC	CASSSGHEIYNEQFF
-	TRBV6-1	TRBJ2-1	few	TGTGCCGGTGGGTCAGCAAACTACAATGAGCAGTTCTTC	CAGGSANYNEQFF
TRBD1	TRBV4-2	TRBJ1-2	few	TGTGCCAGCAGCCAAGATCGGGGAACAGGGGACTTTGCTGGCTACACCTTC	CASSQDRGTGDFAGYTF